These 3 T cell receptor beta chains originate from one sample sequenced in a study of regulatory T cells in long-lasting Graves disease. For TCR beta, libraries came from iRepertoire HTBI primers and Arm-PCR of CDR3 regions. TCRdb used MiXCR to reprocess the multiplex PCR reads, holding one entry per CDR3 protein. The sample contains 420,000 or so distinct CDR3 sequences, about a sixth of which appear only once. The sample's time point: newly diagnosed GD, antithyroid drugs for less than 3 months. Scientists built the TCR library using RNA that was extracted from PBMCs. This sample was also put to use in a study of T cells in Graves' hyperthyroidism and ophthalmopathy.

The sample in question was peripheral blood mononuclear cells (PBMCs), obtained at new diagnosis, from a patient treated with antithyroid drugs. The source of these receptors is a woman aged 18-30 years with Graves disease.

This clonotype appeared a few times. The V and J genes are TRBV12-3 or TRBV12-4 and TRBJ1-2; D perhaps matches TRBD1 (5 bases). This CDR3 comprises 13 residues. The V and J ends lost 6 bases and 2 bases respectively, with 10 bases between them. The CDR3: CASSRTSNYGYTF. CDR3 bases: TGTGCCAGCAGCCGGACATCCAACTATGGCTACACCTTC.

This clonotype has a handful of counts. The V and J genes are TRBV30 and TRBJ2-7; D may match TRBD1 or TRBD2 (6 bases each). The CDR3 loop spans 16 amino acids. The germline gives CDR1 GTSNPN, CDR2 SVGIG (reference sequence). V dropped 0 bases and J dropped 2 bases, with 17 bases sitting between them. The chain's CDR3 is CAWSVPGGGATYEQYF. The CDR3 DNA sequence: TGTGCCTGGAGTGTCCCCGGGGGCGGGGCGACCTACGAGCAGTACTTC.

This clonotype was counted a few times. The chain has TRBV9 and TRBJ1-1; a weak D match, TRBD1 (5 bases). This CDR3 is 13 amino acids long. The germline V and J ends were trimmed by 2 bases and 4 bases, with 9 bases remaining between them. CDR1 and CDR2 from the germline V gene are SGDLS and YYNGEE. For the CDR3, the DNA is TGTGCCAGCAGCGTCGACGGGGGCACTGAAGCTTTCTTT. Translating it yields CASSVDGGTEAFF. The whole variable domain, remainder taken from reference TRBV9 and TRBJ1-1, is DSGVTQTPKHLITATGQRVTLRCSPRSGDLSVYWYQQSLDQGLQFLIQYYNGEERAKGNILERFSAQQFPDLHSELNLSSLELGDSALYFCASSVDGGTEAFFGQGTRLTVV.